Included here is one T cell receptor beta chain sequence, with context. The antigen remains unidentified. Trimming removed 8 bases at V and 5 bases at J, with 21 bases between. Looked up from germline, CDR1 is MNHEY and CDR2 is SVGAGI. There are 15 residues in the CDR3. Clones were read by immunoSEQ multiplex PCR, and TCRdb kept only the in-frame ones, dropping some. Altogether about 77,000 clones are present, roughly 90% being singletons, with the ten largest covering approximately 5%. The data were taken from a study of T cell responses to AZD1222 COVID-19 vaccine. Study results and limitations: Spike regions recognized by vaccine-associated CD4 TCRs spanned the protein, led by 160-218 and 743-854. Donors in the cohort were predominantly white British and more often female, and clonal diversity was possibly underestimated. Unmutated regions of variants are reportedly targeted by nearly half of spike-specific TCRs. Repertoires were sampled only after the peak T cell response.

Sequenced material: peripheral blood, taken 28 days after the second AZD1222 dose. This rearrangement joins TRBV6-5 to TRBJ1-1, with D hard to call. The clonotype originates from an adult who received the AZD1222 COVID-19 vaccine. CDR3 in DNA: TGTGCCAGCCGGGAGAGGCCGGACCTTTGGACTGAAGCTTTCTTT. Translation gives CASRERPDLWTEAFF.